What follows are 12 T cell receptor beta chains derived from one specimen sequenced in a study of identical twins (dated by TCRdb to 2016 to 2017). Receptors were amplified or captured by 5' RACE. The reads were generated on an Illumina HiSeq 2000. TCRdb ran its own pipeline on the public reads, namely fastp trimming at Q25 and MiXCR clone calling, and kept in-frame beta chains. All rows with the same CDR3 protein become a single entry with the most common DNA and genes. Across this sample there are 210,000 or so distinct CDR3 sequences, with 6.5% to 8.5% seen only once. Together, the top ten hold about 1.9% of the sample. This sample was shared with a second study, whose subject was yellow fever vaccine responses in identical twins.

Sequenced material: memory (CD45RO+) T cells sorted from blood. In the paper's terms, the cell subset or site label means: CD45RO+ enriched T cells. The receptors shown here come from a young woman in good health.

The sample holds a few counts of this clonotype. The chain combines TRBV15 with TRBJ2-3, with D hard to call. Deletions cut 1 base from V and 2 bases from J, with 7 bases between. The CDR3 has 14 amino acids. CDR1 and CDR2 (germline): LNHNV, YYDKDF (reference sequence). This chain's CDR3 is CATSRVTATDTQYF. CDR3 nucleotides: TGTGCCACCAGCAGAGTCACGGCCACAGATACGCAGTATTTT.

This clonotype was seen many times. This chain connects TRBV10-3 to TRBJ2-5; D may correspond to TRBD1 or TRBD2 (5 bases each). The CDR3 runs 13 residues. Looked up from germline, CDR1 is ENHRY and CDR2 is SYGVKD. V lost 3 bases to trimming and J lost 5 bases, with 10 bases between them. The CDR3 sequence: CAISERQRETQYF. In nucleotides, the CDR3 is TGTGCCATCAGTGAACGACAGCGGGAGACCCAGTACTTC.

In its sample, this clonotype was seen a few times. The chain is built from TRBV7-2 and TRBJ2-7; 12 bases line up with TRBD2. This CDR3 has 15 amino acids. Unmatched junction bases numbered 8, after V lost 5 bases and J lost 6 bases. The germline CDR1 and CDR2 sequences are SGHTA and FQGNSA. The CDR3 loop reads CASSATSGSHLEQYF. DNA for the CDR3: TGTGCCAGCAGCGCGACTAGCGGGAGTCATCTCGAGCAGTACTTC. The full variable domain, completed using reference TRBV7-2 and TRBJ2-7, is GAGVSQSPSNKVTEKGKDVELRCDPISGHTALYWYRQSLGQGLEFLIYFQGNSAPDKSGLPSDRFSAERTGGSVSTLTIQRTQQEDSAVYLCASSATSGSHLEQYFGPGTRLTVT.

This clonotype was seen a handful of times. The rearrangement links TRBV3-1 to TRBJ2-7, with no clear D. Trimming left V 2 bases short and J 0 bases short, with 5 bases between. The CDR3 spans 13 residues. Germline values: CDR1 LGHDT, CDR2 YNNKEL (reference sequence). In DNA form, the CDR3 reads TGTGCCAGCAGCCAATACAGCTCCTACGAGCAGTACTTC. It is translated as CASSQYSSYEQYF.

This clonotype was seen only a few times. V gene TRBV5-1 combines with J gene TRBJ2-7, with 12 bases identical to TRBD2. The CDR3 covers 18 residues. Germline lookup yields CDR1 SGHRS and CDR2 YFSETQ. The trim removed 4 bases at V and 3 bases at J, leaving 14 bases unmatched. In nucleotides, the CDR3 is TGCGCCAGCAGCCTAACGACTAGCGGGGGTCCAACCCACTACGAGCAGTACTTC. Its translation: CASSLTTSGGPTHYEQYF.

This clonotype appeared many times. The genes are TRBV27 and TRBJ1-1; D is ambiguous. The V end lost 6 bases, the J end lost 3 bases, and 20 bases lay between the germline ends. Germline CDR1 reads MNHEY; CDR2 reads SMNVEV (reference sequence). The CDR3 covers 16 residues. Written as DNA, the CDR3 is TGTGCCAGCAGCACTATCTCGGGCGGCCAGGACACTGAAGCTTTCTTT. Its protein is CASSTISGGQDTEAFF.

Only a few counts were recorded for this clonotype. The CDR3 here is CASSLWGFGELFF. The CDR3 DNA reads as TGTGCCAGCAGTCTGTGGGGGTTCGGGGAGCTGTTTTTT. This rearrangement joins TRBV27 to TRBJ2-2, with D perhaps being TRBD1 or TRBD2 (5 bases each). The V end lost 5 bases, the J end lost 7 bases, and 11 bases lay between the germline ends. CDR3 length equals 13 residues. CDR1 MNHEY and CDR2 SMNVEV come from the germline V gene (reference sequence).

The V and J genes are TRBV6-4 and TRBJ2-5; D is ambiguous. This CDR3 has 13 residues. CDR1 and CDR2 (germline): MRHNA, SNTAGT. V lost 2 bases and J 6 bases, leaving 10 bases between the germline ends. CDR3 sequence: CASSDGPGQTQYF. In DNA, the CDR3 is TGTGCCAGCAGTGACGGGCCTGGACAGACCCAGTACTTC.

At least ten counts were recorded for this clonotype. This chain uses TRBV2 with TRBJ1-2; D remains ambiguous. Germline lookup yields CDR1 SNHLY and CDR2 FYNNEI. V was pared by 9 bases and J by 4 bases, with 12 bases between. The length of the CDR3 is 12 residues. CDR3 in DNA: TGTGCCAGTCAATGGGCCGGCTATGGCTACACCTTC. It yields the protein CASQWAGYGYTF.

At least ten counts were recorded for this clonotype. The V and J genes are TRBV7-2 and TRBJ2-2, with D maybe TRBD2 (7 bases). Per the germline V gene, CDR1 is SGHTA and CDR2 is FQGNSA. Trimming removed 0 bases at V and 4 bases at J, with 18 bases between. The CDR3 has 18 residues. Here the CDR3 DNA reads TGTGCCAGCAGCTTAGCTAACCTGGGGGGGCCGGTCACCGGGGAGCTGTTTTTT. This sequence encodes CASSLANLGGPVTGELFF. Complete variable domain (other parts from reference TRBV7-2 and TRBJ2-2): GAGVSQSPSNKVTEKGKDVELRCDPISGHTALYWYRQSLGQGLEFLIYFQGNSAPDKSGLPSDRFSAERTGGSVSTLTIQRTQQEDSAVYLCASSLANLGGPVTGELFFGEGSRLTVL.

This clonotype was picked up many times. The chain uses TRBV6-6 and TRBJ1-1; D is uncertain. The ends were cut back, 8 bases at V and 0 bases at J, with 10 bases in the middle. The CDR3 is 13 amino acids. Looked up from germline, CDR1 is MNHNY and CDR2 is SVGAGI (reference sequence). CDR3: CASLWGLNTEAFF. The CDR3 DNA is TGTGCCAGCCTATGGGGTCTGAACACTGAAGCTTTCTTT.

This rearrangement joins TRBV2 to TRBJ2-1; D might be TRBD2 (6 bases). Germline CDR1 SNHLY, CDR2 FYNNEI. The V gene lost 2 bases and the J gene lost 2 bases, with 16 bases spanning the gap. There are 17 residues in the CDR3. This chain's CDR3 is CASSERGAASAYNEQFF. For the CDR3, the DNA is TGTGCCAGCAGTGAAAGAGGGGCGGCTAGCGCCTACAATGAGCAGTTCTTC.